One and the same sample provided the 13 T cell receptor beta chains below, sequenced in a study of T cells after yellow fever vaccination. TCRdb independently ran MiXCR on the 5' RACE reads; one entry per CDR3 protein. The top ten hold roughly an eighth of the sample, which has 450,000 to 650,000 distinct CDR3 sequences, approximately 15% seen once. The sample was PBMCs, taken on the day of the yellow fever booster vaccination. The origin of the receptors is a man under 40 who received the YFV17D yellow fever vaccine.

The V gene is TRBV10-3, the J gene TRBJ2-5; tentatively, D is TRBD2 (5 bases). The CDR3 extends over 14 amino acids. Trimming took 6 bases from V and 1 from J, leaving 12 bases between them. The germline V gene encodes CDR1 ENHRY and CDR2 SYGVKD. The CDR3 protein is CAISPNAGQETQYF. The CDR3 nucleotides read TGTGCCATCAGCCCAAACGCGGGCCAAGAGACCCAGTACTTC.

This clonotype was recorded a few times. The CDR3 loop reads CASSVPLAVKETQYF. The CDR3 region has the DNA TGTGCCAGCAGCGTCCCGCTAGCGGTGAAAGAGACCCAGTACTTC. The chain carries TRBV7-2 and TRBJ2-5; 7 positions match TRBD2. Per the germline V gene, CDR1 is SGHTA and CDR2 is FQGNSA. The CDR3 is made up of 15 amino acids. J gave up 3 bases and V 5 bases, and 9 bases lay outside the gene matches. Together with reference TRBV7-2 and TRBJ2-5, the CDR3 gives the full variable domain: GAGVSQSPSNKVTEKGKDVELRCDPISGHTALYWYRQSLGQGLEFLIYFQGNSAPDKSGLPSDRFSAERTGGSVSTLTIQRTQQEDSAVYLCASSVPLAVKETQYFGPGTRLLVL.

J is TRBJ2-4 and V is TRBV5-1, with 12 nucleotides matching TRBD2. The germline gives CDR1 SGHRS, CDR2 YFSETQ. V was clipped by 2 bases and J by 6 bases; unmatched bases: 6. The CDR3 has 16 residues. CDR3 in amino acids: CASSLNLAGGRNIQYF. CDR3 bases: TGCGCCAGCAGCTTAAACCTAGCGGGAGGGCGAAACATTCAGTACTTC. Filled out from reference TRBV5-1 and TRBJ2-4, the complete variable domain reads KAGVTQTPRYLIKTRGQQVTLSCSPISGHRSVSWYQQTPGQGLQFLFEYFSETQRNKGNFPGRFSGRQFSNSRSEMNVSTLELGDSALYLCASSLNLAGGRNIQYFGAGTRLSVL.

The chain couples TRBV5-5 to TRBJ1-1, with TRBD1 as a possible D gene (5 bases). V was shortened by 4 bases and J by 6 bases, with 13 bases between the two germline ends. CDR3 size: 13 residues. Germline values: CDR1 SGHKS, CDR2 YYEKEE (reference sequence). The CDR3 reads CASSALGEAEAFF. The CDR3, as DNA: TGTGCCAGCAGCGCCCTGGGGGAGGCTGAAGCTTTCTTT.

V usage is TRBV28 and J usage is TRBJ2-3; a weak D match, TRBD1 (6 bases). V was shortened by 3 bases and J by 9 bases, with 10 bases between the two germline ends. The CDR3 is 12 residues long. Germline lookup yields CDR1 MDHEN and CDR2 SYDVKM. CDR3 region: CASSFGQGTQYF. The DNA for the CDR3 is TGTGCCAGCAGTTTTGGGCAGGGGACGCAGTATTTT. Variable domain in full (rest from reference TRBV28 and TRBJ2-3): DVKVTQSSRYLVKRTGEKVFLECVQDMDHENMFWYRQDPGLGLRLIYFSYDVKMKEKGDIPEGYSVSREKKERFSLILESASTNQTSMYLCASSFGQGTQYFGPGTRLTVL.

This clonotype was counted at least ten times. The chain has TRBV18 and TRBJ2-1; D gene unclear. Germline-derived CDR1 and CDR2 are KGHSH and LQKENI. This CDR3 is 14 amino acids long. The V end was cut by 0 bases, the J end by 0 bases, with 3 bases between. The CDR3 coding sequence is TGTGCCAGCTCACCACCAGACTCCTACAATGAGCAGTTCTTC. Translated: CASSPPDSYNEQFF.

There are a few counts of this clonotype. In DNA, the CDR3 is TGTGCCAGCAGCCAAACAGGGCCCAGCAATCAGCCCCAGCATTTT. Translated: CASSQTGPSNQPQHF. The chain employs TRBV6-1 and TRBJ1-5; D might be TRBD1 (6 bases). V shed 6 bases and J shed 1 base, with 13 bases lying between them. The CDR3 runs to 15 residues. CDR1 and CDR2 (germline): MNHNS, SASEGT.

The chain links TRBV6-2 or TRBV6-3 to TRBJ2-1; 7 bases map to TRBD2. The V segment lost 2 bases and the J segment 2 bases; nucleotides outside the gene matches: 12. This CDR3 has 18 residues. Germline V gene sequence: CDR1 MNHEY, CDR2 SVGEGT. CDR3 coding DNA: TGTGCCAGCAGTTACGGAGGTAGTTTGGGGAGGGCCTACAATGAGCAGTTCTTC. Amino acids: CASSYGGSLGRAYNEQFF.

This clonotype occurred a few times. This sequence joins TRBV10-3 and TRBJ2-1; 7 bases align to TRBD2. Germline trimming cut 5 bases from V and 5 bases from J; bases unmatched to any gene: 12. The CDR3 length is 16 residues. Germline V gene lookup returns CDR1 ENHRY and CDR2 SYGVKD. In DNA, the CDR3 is TGTGCCATCAGTCCCGGCCTGGGGGGAGGGGACAATGAGCAGTTCTTC. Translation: CAISPGLGGGDNEQFF.

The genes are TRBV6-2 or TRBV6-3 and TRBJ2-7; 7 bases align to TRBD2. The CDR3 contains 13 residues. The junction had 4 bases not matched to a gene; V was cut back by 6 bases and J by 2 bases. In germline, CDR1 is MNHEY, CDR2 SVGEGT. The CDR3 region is CASRETSPYEQYF. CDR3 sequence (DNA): TGTGCCAGCAGGGAGACTAGCCCCTACGAGCAGTACTTC.

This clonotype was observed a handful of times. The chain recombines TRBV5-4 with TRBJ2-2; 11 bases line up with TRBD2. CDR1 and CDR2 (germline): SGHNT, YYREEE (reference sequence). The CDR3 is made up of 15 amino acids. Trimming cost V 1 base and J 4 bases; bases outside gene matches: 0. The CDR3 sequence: CASSLTSGSTGELFF. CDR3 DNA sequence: TGTGCCAGCAGCTTGACTAGCGGGAGCACCGGGGAGCTGTTTTTT. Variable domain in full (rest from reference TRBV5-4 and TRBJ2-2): ETGVTQSPTHLIKTRGQQVTLRCSSQSGHNTVSWYQQALGQGPQFIFQYYREEENGRGNFPPRFSGLQFPNYSSELNVNALELDDSALYLCASSLTSGSTGELFFGEGSRLTVL.

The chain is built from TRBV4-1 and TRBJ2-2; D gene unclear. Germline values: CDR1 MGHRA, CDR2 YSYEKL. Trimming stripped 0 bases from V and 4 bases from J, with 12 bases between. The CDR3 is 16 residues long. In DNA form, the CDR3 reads TGCGCCAGCAGCCAAGAGAGTCAACTCCGCACCGGGGAGCTGTTTTTT. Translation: CASSQESQLRTGELFF.

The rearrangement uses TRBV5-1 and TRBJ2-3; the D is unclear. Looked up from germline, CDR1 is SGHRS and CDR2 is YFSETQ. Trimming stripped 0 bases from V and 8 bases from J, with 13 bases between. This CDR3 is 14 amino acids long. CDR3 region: CASSLDRMDGTQYF. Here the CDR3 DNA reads TGCGCCAGCAGCTTGGACCGGATGGATGGTACGCAGTATTTT.